The subject of this entry is one T cell receptor beta chain. Its cognate antigen is unknown. The data derive from a study of T cell responses to AZD1222 COVID-19 vaccine. Using immunoSEQ multiplex PCR, the repertoire was profiled, and TCRdb retains in-frame clones only, with some absent. Seen here are about 110,000 clones, about 90% observed once, and the top ten hold less than 6%. General observations from the study: CD4 TCRs linked to vaccination spanned spike, dominating at 160-218 and 743-854. Most donors were white British and more were female, and clonal diversity was possibly underestimated.

Trimming took off 3 bases at V and 5 bases at J, with 17 bases between the two ends. Germline CDR1 reads GTSNPN; CDR2 reads SVGIG (reference sequence). CDR3 length: 14 residues. Second doses were pooled across both intervals (about 4 or about 12 weeks). The receptor's source is an adult who received the AZD1222 COVID-19 vaccine. The sample consisted of peripheral blood, taken 28 days after the second AZD1222 dose. The gene calls are TRBV30 and TRBJ2-7, with no clear D. The chain's CDR3 is CAWSKSPGLDEQYF. The CDR3 region has the DNA TGTGCCTGGAGCAAATCGCCGGGTCTCGACGAGCAGTACTTC.